This T cell receptor (beta chain) was captured in a study of blood T cell repertoires in COVID-19. Whole-study context: Italy, Spain and the United States were the sources of the convalescent and acute COVID-19 samples. The cDNA or gDNA used as material had been derived from T cells, B-cell-depleted T cells, or PBMCs.

The V gene's germline CDR1 is LNHNV and CDR2 YYDKDF (reference sequence). Deletions cut 0 bases from V and 1 base from J, with 6 bases between. This CDR3 has 14 amino acids. During active infection, Seattle patients enrolled and were then monitored through disease. Libraries were prepared by immunoSEQ multiplex PCR; TCRdb keeps only in-frame clonotypes and omits some of them. The sample consists of about 160,000 clones, about 90% of them appearing once. J is TRBJ1-1 and V is TRBV15; TRBD1 is a possible D gene (6 bases). The sequenced material came from peripheral blood. This receptor was taken from a man under 40 with COVID-19, enrolled during active disease. The CDR3 reads CATSRDRGNTEAFF. CDR3 sequence (DNA): TGTGCCACCAGCAGAGACAGGGGGAACACTGAAGCTTTCTTT. Together with reference TRBV15 and TRBJ1-1, the CDR3 gives the full variable domain: DAMVIQNPRYQVTQFGKPVTLSCSQTLNHNVMYWYQQKSSQAPKLLFHYYDKDFNNEADTPDNFQSRRPNTSFCFLDIRSPGLGDTAMYLCATSRDRGNTEAFFGQGTRLTVV.